This T cell receptor beta chain was captured in a study of T cells in Graves' hyperthyroidism and ophthalmopathy. Whole-study results and caveats: Model-based prediction identified ophthalmopathy a median roughly 6.1 months prior to its onset.

Patients were excluded for uncontrolled infection, other autoimmune disease, pregnancy or lactation. PBMCs were obtained from 9 to 10 ml fresh peripheral blood. This clonotype was seen at least ten times. Its antigen is unidentified. V dropped 4 bases and J dropped 4 bases, with 7 bases sitting between them. Germline V CDR1 and CDR2: GTSNPN, SVGIG (reference sequence). The CDR3 sequence is 11 residues long. From RNA transcripts, TCR beta CDR3 regions were amplified. In the first-round RT-PCR of the TCR CDR3, the HTBI primer set was used. TCRdb re-called the multiplex PCR reads with MiXCR, one entry per CDR3 protein. Of around 690,000 distinct CDR3 sequences in the sample, around 15% were seen once.

The TCR comes from a middle-aged man with Graves' hyperthyroidism. The sample comprised blood. The chain joins TRBV30 to TRBJ1-2, with D uncertain. CDR3 in amino acids: CAWTPGYGYTF. The DNA of the CDR3 is TGTGCCTGGACTCCAGGCTATGGCTACACCTTC.